The 10 T cell receptor beta chains presented below share a single source sample, sequenced in a study of blood T cell repertoires in COVID-19. Profiling relied on immunoSEQ multiplex PCR, and the TCRdb table lists in-frame clones only, not all of them. This table holds about 160,000 clones, over 70% found once. Sequencing was performed on peripheral blood. Receptor source: a man between 65 and 85 years old with acute or convalescent COVID-19.

The gene calls are TRBV5-4 and TRBJ2-2; D remains unclear. The CDR3 length is 16 residues. Trimming shortened V by 0 bases and J by 6 bases, and 15 bases separated the two germline ends. Germline-derived CDR1 and CDR2 are SGHNT and YYREEE (reference sequence). The CDR3 spells CASSLAAGFWSGELFF. DNA of the CDR3: TGTGCCAGCAGCTTGGCGGCAGGTTTTTGGTCCGGGGAGCTGTTTTTT.

This clone was observed many times. The chain has TRBV19 and TRBJ2-1, with 7 bases identical to TRBD2. The CDR3 contains 13 residues. Germline V gene data show CDR1 as LNHDA and CDR2 as SQIVND (reference sequence). Germline trimming cut 4 bases from V and 13 bases from J; bases unmatched to any gene: 10. CDR3 nucleotide sequence: TGTGCCAGTAGTACCGGCCTCGCGGGGGATCAGTTCTTC. As protein: CASSTGLAGDQFF.

The rearrangement joins TRBV4-1 to TRBJ1-5; 12 bases match TRBD1. CDR1 is MGHRA, CDR2 YSYEKL, per germline. The length of the CDR3 is 18 residues. With V trimmed by 4 bases and J by 0 bases, 7 bases remained unmatched. The CDR3 loop is CASSPGQGASYSNQPQHF. CDR3 DNA sequence: TGCGCCAGCAGCCCGGGACAGGGGGCCAGCTATAGCAATCAGCCCCAGCATTTT.

V usage is TRBV6-5 and J usage is TRBJ2-7; a possible D gene is TRBD2 (5 bases). The CDR3 spans 11 residues. Germline CDR1 MNHEY, CDR2 SVGAGI. V dropped 8 bases and J dropped 5 bases, with 10 bases sitting between them. For the CDR3, the DNA is TGTGCCAGCGGGAGCTGGGACGAGCAGTACTTC. Its protein product is CASGSWDEQYF.

The CDR3 nucleotides are TGCAGCGTTGAAGATCTACAGACCTCTGGAAACACCATATATTTT. This sequence encodes CSVEDLQTSGNTIYF. The chain joins TRBV29-1 to TRBJ1-3; D call uncertain. Germline values: CDR1 SQVTM, CDR2 ANQGSEA. The CDR3 has 15 amino acids. Trimming pared 0 bases from V and 0 bases from J, leaving 9 bases between.

The V and J genes are TRBV10-3 and TRBJ1-4; a weak D match, TRBD1 (5 bases). The CDR3 length is 15 residues. The V and J ends lost 2 bases and 1 base respectively, with 8 bases between them. Germline V gene lookup returns CDR1 ENHRY and CDR2 SYGVKD. The CDR3 nucleotides are TGTGCCATCAGTGAGAGGCAGGGAACTAATGAAAAACTGTTTTTT. Translation: CAISERQGTNEKLFF.

The J gene is TRBJ1-1, the V gene TRBV7-6; D is ambiguous. The CDR3 runs 13 residues. Trimming shortened V by 1 base and J by 4 bases, and 7 bases separated the two germline ends. The germline gives CDR1 SGHVS, CDR2 FNYEAQ. The CDR3 DNA sequence: TGTGCCAGCAGCTTAGATGGGAGCACTGAAGCTTTCTTT. As protein: CASSLDGSTEAFF. Combining the CDR3 with reference TRBV7-6 and TRBJ1-1 gives the whole variable domain GAGVSQSPRYKVTKRGQDVALRCDPISGHVSLYWYRQALGQGPEFLTYFNYEAQQDKSGLPNDRFSAERPEGSISTLTIQRTEQRDSAMYRCASSLDGSTEAFFGQGTRLTVV.

This rearrangement joins TRBV7-9 to TRBJ2-1, with 10 bases matching TRBD1. Germline V lookup: CDR1 SEHNR, CDR2 FQNEAQ (reference sequence). The junction had 3 bases not matched to a gene; V was cut back by 5 bases and J by 5 bases. The CDR3 loop spans 14 amino acids. Written as DNA, the CDR3 is TGTGCCAGCAGCCGAGGGACAGGGGACAATGAGCAGTTCTTC. As protein: CASSRGTGDNEQFF.

The J gene is TRBJ2-3, the V gene TRBV20-1; a possible D gene is TRBD2 (5 bases). Germline V gene sequence: CDR1 DFQATT, CDR2 SNEGSKA (reference sequence). CDR3 length: 12 residues. With 3 bases removed from V and 5 bases from J, the gap between germline ends came to 9 bases. The CDR3 sequence is CSASTRGDTQYF. The CDR3 coding sequence is TGCAGTGCTAGTACTAGAGGAGATACGCAGTATTTT.

The chain employs TRBV19 and TRBJ2-1; 8 nucleotides align to TRBD2. The germline CDR1 and CDR2 sequences are LNHDA and SQIVND (reference sequence). CDR3 size: 12 residues. V was clipped by 10 bases and J by 5 bases; unmatched bases: 4. CDR3: CATRLANNEQFF. CDR3 nucleotides: TGTGCCACCAGACTAGCGAACAATGAGCAGTTCTTC.